This T cell receptor beta chain originates from a study of T cell repertoires in cytomegalovirus infection. Study details: From public TCR beta signatures came an indication of both CMV infection and matching HLA type. Study outcomes and limitations: The study identified carriers of CMV plus the relevant HLA from cumulative public TCR beta family frequency. Ex vivo, HLA-C-restricted CMV-specific TCR beta clonotypes prevailed over the rest of the response.

Each CDR3 protein gets one entry after TCRdb re-called the reads with MiXCR. The sample has approximately 630,000 distinct CDR3 sequences; 24% are singletons. This clonotype was seen ten or more times. Its target is not known. There are 15 residues in the CDR3. Germline CDR1 is SGHTA and CDR2 is FQGNSA. V shed 4 bases and J 4 bases; nucleotides not matched to a gene: 5. The sequence was collected from a human donor in good health (CMV status not recorded). Some clones in this sample may be carry-over from other donors' samples. The specimen was CD8+ T cells from PBMCs. The gene calls are TRBV7-2 and TRBJ1-5; TRBD1 agrees at 9 bases. CDR3 amino acids: CASSWTGDVNQPQHF. The CDR3 DNA follows: TGTGCCAGCAGCTGGACAGGGGACGTAAATCAGCCCCAGCATTTT.